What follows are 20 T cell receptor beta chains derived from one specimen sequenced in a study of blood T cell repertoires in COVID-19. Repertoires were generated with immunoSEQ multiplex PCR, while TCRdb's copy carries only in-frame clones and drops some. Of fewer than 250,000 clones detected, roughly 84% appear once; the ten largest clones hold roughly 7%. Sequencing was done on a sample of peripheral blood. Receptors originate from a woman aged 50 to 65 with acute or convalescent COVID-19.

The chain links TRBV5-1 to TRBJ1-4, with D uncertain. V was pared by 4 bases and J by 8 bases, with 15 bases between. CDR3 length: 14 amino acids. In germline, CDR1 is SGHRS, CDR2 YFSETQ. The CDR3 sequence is CASSPDTSGEKLFF. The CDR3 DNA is TGCGCCAGCAGCCCGGATACCTCAGGCGAAAAACTGTTTTTT. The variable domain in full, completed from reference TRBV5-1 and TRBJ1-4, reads KAGVTQTPRYLIKTRGQQVTLSCSPISGHRSVSWYQQTPGQGLQFLFEYFSETQRNKGNFPGRFSGRQFSNSRSEMNVSTLELGDSALYLCASSPDTSGEKLFFGSGTQLSVL.

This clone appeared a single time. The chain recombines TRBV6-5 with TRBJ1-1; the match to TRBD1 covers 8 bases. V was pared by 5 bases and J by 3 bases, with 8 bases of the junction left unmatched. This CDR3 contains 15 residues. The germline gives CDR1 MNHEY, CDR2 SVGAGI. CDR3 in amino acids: CASSTGQGGDTEAFF. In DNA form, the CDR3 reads TGTGCCAGCAGTACCGGACAGGGAGGGGACACTGAAGCTTTCTTT.

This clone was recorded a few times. CDR3 sequence: CAWSVGGHAAYEQYF. Written as DNA, the CDR3 is TGTGCCTGGAGTGTAGGAGGGCACGCTGCCTACGAGCAGTACTTC. This chain joins TRBV30 and TRBJ2-7, with D tentatively TRBD2 (6 bases). V lost 0 bases to trimming and J lost 2 bases, with 14 bases between them. This CDR3 comprises 15 residues. Germline V gives CDR1 GTSNPN, CDR2 SVGIG (reference sequence).

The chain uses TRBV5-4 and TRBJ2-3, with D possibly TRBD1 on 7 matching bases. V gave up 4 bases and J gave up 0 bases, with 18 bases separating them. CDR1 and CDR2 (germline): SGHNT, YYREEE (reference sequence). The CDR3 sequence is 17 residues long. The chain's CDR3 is CASSNDQGGYSTDTQYF. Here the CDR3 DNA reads TGTGCCAGCAGCAATGACCAGGGGGGATATAGCACAGATACGCAGTATTTT. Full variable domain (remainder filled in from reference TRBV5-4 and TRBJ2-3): ETGVTQSPTHLIKTRGQQVTLRCSSQSGHNTVSWYQQALGQGPQFIFQYYREEENGRGNFPPRFSGLQFPNYSSELNVNALELDDSALYLCASSNDQGGYSTDTQYFGPGTRLTVL.

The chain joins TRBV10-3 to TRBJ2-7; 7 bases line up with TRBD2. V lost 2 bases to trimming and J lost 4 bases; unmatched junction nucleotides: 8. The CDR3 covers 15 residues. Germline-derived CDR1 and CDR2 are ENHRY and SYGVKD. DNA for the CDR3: TGTGCCATCAGTGAGATCGGCGGGAGCGTGTACGAGCAGTACTTC. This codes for CAISEIGGSVYEQYF.

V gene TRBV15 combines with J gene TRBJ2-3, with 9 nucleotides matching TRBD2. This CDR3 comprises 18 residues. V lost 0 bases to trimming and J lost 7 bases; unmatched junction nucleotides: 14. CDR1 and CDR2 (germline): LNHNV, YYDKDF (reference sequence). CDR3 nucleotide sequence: TGTGCCACCAGCAGAGATAGGGCTAGCGGGAACCCAGGGAATACGCAGTATTTT. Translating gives CATSRDRASGNPGNTQYF. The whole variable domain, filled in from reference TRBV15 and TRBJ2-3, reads DAMVIQNPRYQVTQFGKPVTLSCSQTLNHNVMYWYQQKSSQAPKLLFHYYDKDFNNEADTPDNFQSRRPNTSFCFLDIRSPGLGDTAMYLCATSRDRASGNPGNTQYFGPGTRLTVL.

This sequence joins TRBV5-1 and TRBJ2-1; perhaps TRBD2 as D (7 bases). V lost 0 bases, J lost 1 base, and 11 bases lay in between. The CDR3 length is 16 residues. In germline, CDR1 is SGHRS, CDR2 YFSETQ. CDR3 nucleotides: TGCGCCAGCAGCTTGGGAGGGGGGGCGTCCTACAATGAGCAGTTCTTC. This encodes CASSLGGGASYNEQFF.

Here the CDR3 reads CASSFAYEQYF. The CDR3 DNA is TGTGCCAGCAGTTTCGCCTACGAGCAGTACTTC. V usage is TRBV12-3 or TRBV12-4 and J usage is TRBJ2-7; D is unresolved. V was cut by 3 bases and J by 2 bases, with 2 bases left in between. The CDR3 is 11 residues long.

This chain's CDR3 is CASSVGLTSTDTQYF. CDR3 DNA: TGTGCCAGCAGTGTGGGACTGACTAGCACAGATACGCAGTATTTT. This chain joins TRBV6-6 and TRBJ2-3; a weak D match, TRBD2 (6 bases). V was shortened by 5 bases and J by 0 bases, with 12 bases between the two germline ends. There are 15 residues in the CDR3. Per the germline V gene, CDR1 is MNHNY and CDR2 is SVGAGI (reference sequence).

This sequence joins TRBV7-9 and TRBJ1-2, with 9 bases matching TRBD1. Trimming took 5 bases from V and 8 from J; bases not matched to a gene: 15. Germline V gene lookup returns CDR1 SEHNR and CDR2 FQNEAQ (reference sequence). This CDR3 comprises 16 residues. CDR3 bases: TGTGCCAGCAGCCCCGGGGTGAGGACAGGGGAAGGAGGCTACACCTTC. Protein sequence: CASSPGVRTGEGGYTF.

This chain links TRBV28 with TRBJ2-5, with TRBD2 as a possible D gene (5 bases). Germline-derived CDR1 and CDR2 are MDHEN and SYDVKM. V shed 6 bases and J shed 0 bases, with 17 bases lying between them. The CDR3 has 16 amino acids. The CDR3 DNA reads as TGTGCCAGCAGGGGAATAATGGGAGTATACCAAGAGACCCAGTACTTC. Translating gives CASRGIMGVYQETQYF.

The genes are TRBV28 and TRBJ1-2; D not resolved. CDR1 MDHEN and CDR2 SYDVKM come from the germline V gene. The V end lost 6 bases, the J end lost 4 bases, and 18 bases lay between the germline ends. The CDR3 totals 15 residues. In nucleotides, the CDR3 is TGTGCCAGCAGCCCGCCCCTAACCCCAGGCTATGGCTACACCTTC. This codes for CASSPPLTPGYGYTF.

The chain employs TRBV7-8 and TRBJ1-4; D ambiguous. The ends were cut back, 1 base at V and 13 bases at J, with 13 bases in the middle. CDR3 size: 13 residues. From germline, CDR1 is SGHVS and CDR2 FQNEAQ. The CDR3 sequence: CASSLELVGGLFF. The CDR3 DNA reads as TGTGCCAGCAGCTTAGAGCTCGTAGGAGGACTGTTTTTT.

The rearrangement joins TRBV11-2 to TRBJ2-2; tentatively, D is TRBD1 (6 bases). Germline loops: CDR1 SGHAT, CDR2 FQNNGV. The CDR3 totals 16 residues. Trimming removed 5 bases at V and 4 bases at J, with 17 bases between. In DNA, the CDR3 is TGTGCCAGCAGCGCCAGGGGCGCAGCGAGCACCGGGGAGCTGTTTTTT. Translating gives CASSARGAASTGELFF.

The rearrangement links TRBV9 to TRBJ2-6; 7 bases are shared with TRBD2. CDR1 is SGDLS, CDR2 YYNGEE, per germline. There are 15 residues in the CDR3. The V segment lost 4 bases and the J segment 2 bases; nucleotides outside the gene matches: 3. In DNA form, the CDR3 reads TGTGCCAGCAGCCCGCGGGAGCCTGGGGCCAACGTCCTGACTTTC. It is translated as CASSPREPGANVLTF.

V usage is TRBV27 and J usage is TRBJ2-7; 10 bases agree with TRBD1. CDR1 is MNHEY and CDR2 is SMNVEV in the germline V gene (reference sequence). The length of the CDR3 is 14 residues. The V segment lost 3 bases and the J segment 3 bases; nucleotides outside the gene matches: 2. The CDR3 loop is CASSFGTGVYEQYF. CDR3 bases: TGTGCCAGCAGTTTTGGGACAGGGGTCTACGAGCAGTACTTC.

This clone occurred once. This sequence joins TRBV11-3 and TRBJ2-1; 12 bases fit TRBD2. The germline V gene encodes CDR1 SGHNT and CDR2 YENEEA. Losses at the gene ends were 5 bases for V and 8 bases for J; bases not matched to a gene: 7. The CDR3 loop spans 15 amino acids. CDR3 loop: CASSPRLAGVYEQFF. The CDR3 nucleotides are TGTGCCAGCAGCCCCAGACTAGCGGGAGTCTATGAGCAGTTCTTC.

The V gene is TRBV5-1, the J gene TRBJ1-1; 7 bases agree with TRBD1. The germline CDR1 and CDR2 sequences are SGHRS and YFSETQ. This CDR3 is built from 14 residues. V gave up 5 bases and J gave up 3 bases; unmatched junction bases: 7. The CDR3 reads CASSLNTGDTEAFF. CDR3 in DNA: TGCGCCAGCAGTCTAAATACAGGGGACACTGAAGCTTTCTTT.

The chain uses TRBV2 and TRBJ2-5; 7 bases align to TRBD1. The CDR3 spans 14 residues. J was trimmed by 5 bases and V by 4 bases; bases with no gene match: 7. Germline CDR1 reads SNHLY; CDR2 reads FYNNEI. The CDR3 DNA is TGTGCCAGCAGTGTTCGACAGGGCGGGGAGACCCAGTACTTC. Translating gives CASSVRQGGETQYF.

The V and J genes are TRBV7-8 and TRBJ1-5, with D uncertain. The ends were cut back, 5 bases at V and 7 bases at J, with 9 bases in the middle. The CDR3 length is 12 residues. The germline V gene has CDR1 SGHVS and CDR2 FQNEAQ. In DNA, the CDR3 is TGTGCCAGCAGCCAACGTGGCCAGCCCCAGCATTTT. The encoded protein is CASSQRGQPQHF.